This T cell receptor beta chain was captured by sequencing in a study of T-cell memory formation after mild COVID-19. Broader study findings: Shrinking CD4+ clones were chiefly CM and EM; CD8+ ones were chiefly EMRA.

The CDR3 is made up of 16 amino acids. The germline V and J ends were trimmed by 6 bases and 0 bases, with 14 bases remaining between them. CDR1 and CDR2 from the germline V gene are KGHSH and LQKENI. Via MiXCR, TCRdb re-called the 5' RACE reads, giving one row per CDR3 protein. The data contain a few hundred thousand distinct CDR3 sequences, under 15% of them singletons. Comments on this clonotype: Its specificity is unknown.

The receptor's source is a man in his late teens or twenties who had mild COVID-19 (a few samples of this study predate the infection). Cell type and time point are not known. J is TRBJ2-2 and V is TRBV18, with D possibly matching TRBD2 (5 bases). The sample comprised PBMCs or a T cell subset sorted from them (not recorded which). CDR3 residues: CASSLGVDANTGELFF. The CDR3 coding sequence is TGTGCCAGCTCCTTGGGAGTCGACGCGAACACCGGGGAGCTGTTTTTT.